A single sample is the source of the 5 T cell receptor beta chains below, sequenced in a study of blood T cell repertoires in COVID-19. Assay: immunoSEQ multiplex PCR; the TCRdb copy retains only in-frame clones and omits some. The data contain about 200,000 clones, 85% of them singletons. The sequenced sample consisted of PBMCs or T cells enriched from blood (not recorded which). The source of these receptors is a man between 35 and 55 years old who had recovered from COVID-19.

This rearrangement joins TRBV5-4 to TRBJ2-7; 8 bases are a match to TRBD2. Unmatched junction bases numbered 6, after V lost 6 bases and J lost 4 bases. This CDR3 has 13 residues. In germline, CDR1 is SGHNT, CDR2 YYREEE (reference sequence). The CDR3 loop reads CASTGGGEYEQYF. DNA of the CDR3: TGTGCCAGCACCGGGGGGGGCGAATACGAGCAGTACTTC.

The rearrangement links TRBV6-2 or TRBV6-3 to TRBJ2-7; 9 bases align to TRBD2. V lost 5 bases, J lost 3 bases, and 11 bases stayed unmatched. From germline, CDR1 is MNHEY and CDR2 SVGEGT. The CDR3 sequence is 16 residues long. The CDR3 here is CASSDNGLAGNYEQYF. CDR3 coding DNA: TGTGCCAGCAGTGATAATGGGCTAGCGGGAAACTACGAGCAGTACTTC.

The rearrangement links TRBV12-3 or TRBV12-4 to TRBJ1-2; 7 nucleotides align to TRBD1. V trimming: 6 bases; J trimming: 4 bases; junction bases outside the gene matches: 5. The CDR3 sequence is 13 residues long. Here the CDR3 DNA reads TGTGCCAGCAGCCGAGACAGGGCCTATGGCTACACCTTC. Encoded protein: CASSRDRAYGYTF.

This clone occurred once. The gene calls are TRBV6-1 and TRBJ1-6; D uncertain. V was trimmed by 2 bases and J by 0 bases, leaving 11 bases between them. Germline lookup yields CDR1 MNHNS and CDR2 SASEGT. This CDR3 is built from 17 residues. The chain's CDR3 is CASSEIVTSSYNSPLHF. CDR3 DNA sequence: TGTGCCAGCAGTGAAATTGTGACTAGCTCCTATAATTCACCCCTCCACTTT.

CDR3 nucleotide sequence: TGTGCCAGCCTTCCACCCATACAGGGCCCCCTTAACTATGGCTACACCTTC. Protein product: CASLPPIQGPLNYGYTF. The chain employs TRBV28 and TRBJ1-2, with D tentatively TRBD1 (6 bases). V shed 8 bases and J shed 1 base, with 23 bases lying between them. Germline V gene lookup returns CDR1 MDHEN and CDR2 SYDVKM. CDR3 length: 17 residues.